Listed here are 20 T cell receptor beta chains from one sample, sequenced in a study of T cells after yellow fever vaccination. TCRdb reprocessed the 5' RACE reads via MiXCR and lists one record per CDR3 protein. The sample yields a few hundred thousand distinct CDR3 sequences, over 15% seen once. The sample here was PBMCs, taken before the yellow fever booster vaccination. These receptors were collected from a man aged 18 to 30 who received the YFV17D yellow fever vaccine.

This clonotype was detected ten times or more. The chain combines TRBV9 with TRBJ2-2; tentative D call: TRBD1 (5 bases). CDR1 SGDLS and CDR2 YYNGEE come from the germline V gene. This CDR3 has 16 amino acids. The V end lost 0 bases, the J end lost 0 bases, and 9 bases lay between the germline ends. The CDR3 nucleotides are TGTGCCAGCAGCGTAGATTGGACACCGAACACCGGGGAGCTGTTTTTT. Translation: CASSVDWTPNTGELFF.

CDR3 nucleotides: TGCGCCAGCAGCTTGGCGGGACCAGGGTCTGGAAACACCATATATTTT. Translation: CASSLAGPGSGNTIYF. The chain uses TRBV5-1 and TRBJ1-3; D may be TRBD1 (5 bases). Trimming shortened V by 0 bases and J by 1 base, and 11 bases separated the two germline ends. This CDR3 region has 16 residues. The germline gives CDR1 SGHRS, CDR2 YFSETQ.

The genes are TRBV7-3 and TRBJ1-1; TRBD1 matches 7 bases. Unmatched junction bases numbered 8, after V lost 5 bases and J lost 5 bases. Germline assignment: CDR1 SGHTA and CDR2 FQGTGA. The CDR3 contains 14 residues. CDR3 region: CASSEAPGGTEAFF. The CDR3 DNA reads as TGTGCCAGCAGCGAAGCGCCAGGGGGGACTGAAGCTTTCTTT.

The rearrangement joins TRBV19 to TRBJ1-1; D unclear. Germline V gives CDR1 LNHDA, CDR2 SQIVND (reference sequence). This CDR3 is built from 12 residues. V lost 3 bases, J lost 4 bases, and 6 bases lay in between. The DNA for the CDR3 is TGTGCCAGTAGTATGGTGGGCACTGAAGCTTTCTTT. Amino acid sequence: CASSMVGTEAFF.

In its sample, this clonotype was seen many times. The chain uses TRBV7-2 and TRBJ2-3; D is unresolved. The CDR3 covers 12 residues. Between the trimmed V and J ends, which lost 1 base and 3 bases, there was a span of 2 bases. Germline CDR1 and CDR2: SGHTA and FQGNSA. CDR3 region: CASSLGTDTQYF. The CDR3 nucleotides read TGTGCCAGCAGCTTAGGGACAGATACGCAGTATTTT.

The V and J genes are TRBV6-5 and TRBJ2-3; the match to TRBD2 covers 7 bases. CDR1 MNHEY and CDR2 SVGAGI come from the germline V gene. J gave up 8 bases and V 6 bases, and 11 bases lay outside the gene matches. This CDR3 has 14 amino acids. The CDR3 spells CASRPSRLAPTQYF. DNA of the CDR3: TGTGCCAGCAGGCCCTCCCGACTAGCCCCTACGCAGTATTTT.

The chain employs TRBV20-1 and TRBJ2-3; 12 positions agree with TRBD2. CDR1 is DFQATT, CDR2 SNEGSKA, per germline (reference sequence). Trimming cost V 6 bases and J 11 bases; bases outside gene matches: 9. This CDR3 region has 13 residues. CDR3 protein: CSAYGLAGNLQYF. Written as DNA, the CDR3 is TGCAGTGCCTACGGACTAGCGGGGAACTTGCAGTATTTT.

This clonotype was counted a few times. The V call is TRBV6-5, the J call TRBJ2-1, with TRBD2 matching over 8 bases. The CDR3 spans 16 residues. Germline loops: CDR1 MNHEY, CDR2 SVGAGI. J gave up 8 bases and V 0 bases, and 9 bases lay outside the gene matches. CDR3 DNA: TGTGCCAGCAGTTACTCGTCGGGGGGGTTTAGGGATGAGCAGTTCTTC. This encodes CASSYSSGGFRDEQFF.

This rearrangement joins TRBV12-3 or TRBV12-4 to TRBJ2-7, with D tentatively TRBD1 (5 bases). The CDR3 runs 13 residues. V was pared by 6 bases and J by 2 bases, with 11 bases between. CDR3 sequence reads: CASSLRQTYEQYV. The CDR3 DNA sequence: TGTGCCAGCAGCCTCAGACAGACCTACGAGCAGTACGTC.

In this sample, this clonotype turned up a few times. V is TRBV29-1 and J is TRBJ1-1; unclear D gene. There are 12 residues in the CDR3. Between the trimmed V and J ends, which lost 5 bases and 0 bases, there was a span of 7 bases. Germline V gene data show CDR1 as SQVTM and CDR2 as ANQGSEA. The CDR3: CSVSPMNTEAFF. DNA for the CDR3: TGCAGCGTTTCACCGATGAACACTGAAGCTTTCTTT.

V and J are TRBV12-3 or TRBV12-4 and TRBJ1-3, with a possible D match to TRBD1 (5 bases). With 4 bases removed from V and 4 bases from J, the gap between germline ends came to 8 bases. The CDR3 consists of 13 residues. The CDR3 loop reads CASSYWGGNTIYF. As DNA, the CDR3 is TGTGCCAGCAGTTATTGGGGCGGAAACACCATATATTTT.

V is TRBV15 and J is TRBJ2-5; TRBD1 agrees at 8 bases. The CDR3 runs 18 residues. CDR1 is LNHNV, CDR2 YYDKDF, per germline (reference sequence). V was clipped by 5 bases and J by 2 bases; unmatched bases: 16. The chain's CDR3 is CATSPNIEPRQGQETQYF. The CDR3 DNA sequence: TGTGCCACCAGCCCAAACATAGAGCCGAGACAGGGGCAAGAGACCCAGTACTTC.

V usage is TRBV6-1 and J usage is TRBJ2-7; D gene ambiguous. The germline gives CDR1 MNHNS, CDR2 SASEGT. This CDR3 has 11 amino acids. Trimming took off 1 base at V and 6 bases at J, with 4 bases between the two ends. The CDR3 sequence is CASSEDGEQYV. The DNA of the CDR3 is TGTGCCAGCAGTGAAGACGGCGAGCAGTACGTC.

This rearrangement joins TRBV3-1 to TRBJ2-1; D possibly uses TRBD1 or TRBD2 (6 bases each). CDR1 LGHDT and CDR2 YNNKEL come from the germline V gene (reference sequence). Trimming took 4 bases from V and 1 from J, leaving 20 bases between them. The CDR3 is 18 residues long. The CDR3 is CASSPDFLGGKSYNEQFF. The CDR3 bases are TGTGCCAGCAGCCCGGATTTTTTAGGGGGGAAATCCTACAATGAGCAGTTCTTC.

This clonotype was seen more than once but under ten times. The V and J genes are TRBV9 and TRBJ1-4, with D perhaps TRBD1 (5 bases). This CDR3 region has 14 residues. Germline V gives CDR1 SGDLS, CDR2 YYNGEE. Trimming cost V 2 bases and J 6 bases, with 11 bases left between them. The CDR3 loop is CASSVSQGDEKLFF. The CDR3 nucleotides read TGTGCCAGCAGCGTTTCTCAGGGAGATGAAAAACTGTTTTTT.

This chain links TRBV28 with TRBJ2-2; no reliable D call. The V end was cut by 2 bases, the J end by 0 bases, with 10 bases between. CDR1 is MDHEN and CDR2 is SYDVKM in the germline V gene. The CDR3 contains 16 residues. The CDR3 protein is CASSLSEPANTGELFF. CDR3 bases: TGTGCCAGCAGTTTAAGTGAACCCGCGAACACCGGGGAGCTGTTTTTT.

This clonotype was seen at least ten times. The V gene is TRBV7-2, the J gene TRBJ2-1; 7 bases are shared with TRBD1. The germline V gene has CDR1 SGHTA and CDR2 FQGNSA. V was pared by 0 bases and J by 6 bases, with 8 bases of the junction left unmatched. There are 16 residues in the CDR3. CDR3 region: CASSLAGTAVGNEQFF. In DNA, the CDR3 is TGTGCCAGCAGCTTAGCCGGGACAGCGGTGGGCAATGAGCAGTTCTTC.

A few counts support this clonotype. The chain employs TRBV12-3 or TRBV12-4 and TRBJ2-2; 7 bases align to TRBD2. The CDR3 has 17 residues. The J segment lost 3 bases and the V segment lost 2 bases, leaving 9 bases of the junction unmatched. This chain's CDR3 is CASSLLGDYQDTGELFF. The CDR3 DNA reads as TGTGCCAGCAGTTTACTGGGGGACTACCAAGACACCGGGGAGCTGTTTTTT.

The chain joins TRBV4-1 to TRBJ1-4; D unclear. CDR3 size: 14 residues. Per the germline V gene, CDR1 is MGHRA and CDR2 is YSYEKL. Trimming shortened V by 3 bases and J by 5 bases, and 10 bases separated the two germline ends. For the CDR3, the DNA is TGCGCCAGCAGCCACCCGGGATTCAATGAAAAACTGTTTTTT. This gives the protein CASSHPGFNEKLFF.

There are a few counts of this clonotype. DNA of the CDR3: TGTGCCAGCAGTTTGTCGGCTAGCGGGTCCACAGATACGCAGTATTTT. Translation gives CASSLSASGSTDTQYF. This chain links TRBV27 with TRBJ2-3, with TRBD2 matching over 8 bases. J lost 2 bases, V lost 3 bases, and 7 bases had no gene match. The CDR3 extends over 16 amino acids. Germline V gene data show CDR1 as MNHEY and CDR2 as SMNVEV (reference sequence).